These 26 T cell receptor beta chains were all obtained from the same sample, sequenced in a study of T cell responses to AZD1222 COVID-19 vaccine. Sequencing used immunoSEQ multiplex PCR; TCRdb keeps in-frame clones, though not all of them. Here the sample spans over 150,000 clones, 80% to 90% being singletons. The source was peripheral blood, collected on day 0 of AZD1222 vaccination. These receptors were collected from an adult in good health.

The V gene is TRBV29-1, the J gene TRBJ1-1; D ambiguous. Trimming left V 2 bases short and J 0 bases short, with 7 bases between. This CDR3 spans 13 amino acids. The V gene's germline CDR1 is SQVTM and CDR2 ANQGSEA. CDR3 region: CSVELLLNTEAFF. In nucleotides, the CDR3 is TGCAGCGTTGAATTACTGCTGAACACTGAAGCTTTCTTT.

This chain links TRBV27 with TRBJ2-7, with 8 positions matching TRBD1. V dropped 6 bases and J dropped 6; count of bases not matched to a gene: 13. Germline values: CDR1 MNHEY, CDR2 SMNVEV (reference sequence). The CDR3 loop spans 15 amino acids. The chain's CDR3 is CASSPYGQGRGEQYF. The CDR3 bases are TGTGCCAGCAGCCCTTATGGACAGGGACGTGGCGAGCAGTACTTC.

V and J are TRBV27 and TRBJ2-3; D is undetermined. Germline assignment: CDR1 MNHEY and CDR2 SMNVEV (reference sequence). The V end was cut by 1 base, the J end by 0 bases, with 14 bases between. CDR3 length equals 17 residues. In nucleotides, the CDR3 is TGTGCCAGCAGTTTATTTTTCCTCGGTTCTAGCACAGATACGCAGTATTTT. Amino acids: CASSLFFLGSSTDTQYF.

This chain links TRBV30 with TRBJ1-2; 9 bases are a match to TRBD1. Looked up from germline, CDR1 is GTSNPN and CDR2 is SVGIG (reference sequence). This CDR3 spans 14 amino acids. With 3 bases clipped from V and 4 bases from J, the junction kept 6 bases outside the gene matches. This CDR3 reads CAWRGDRVTYGYTF. The CDR3 bases are TGTGCCTGGAGGGGGGACAGGGTGACCTATGGCTACACCTTC.

The rearrangement joins TRBV30 to TRBJ1-6; 9 bases map to TRBD1. Germline V lookup: CDR1 GTSNPN, CDR2 SVGIG (reference sequence). V was clipped by 3 bases and J by 7 bases; unmatched bases: 4. The CDR3 consists of 14 residues. The chain's CDR3 is CAWSKTGGNSPLHF. The CDR3 DNA reads TGTGCCTGGAGCAAGACAGGGGGAAATTCACCCCTCCACTTT.

This chain joins TRBV7-8 and TRBJ2-7; D perhaps matches TRBD1 (5 bases). CDR3 size: 15 residues. The ends were cut back, 5 bases at V and 2 bases at J, with 16 bases in the middle. Germline V gene lookup returns CDR1 SGHVS and CDR2 FQNEAQ. CDR3 in amino acids: CASSPTIDSPYEQYF. The DNA for the CDR3 is TGTGCCAGCAGCCCCACTATAGACAGTCCCTACGAGCAGTACTTC.

This chain uses TRBV7-2 with TRBJ2-7; D not resolved. V was cut by 2 bases and J by 4 bases, with 6 bases left in between. The CDR3 length is 12 residues. Looked up from germline, CDR1 is SGHTA and CDR2 is FQGNSA. The CDR3 nucleotides read TGTGCCAGCAGCTTACAAGGATACGAGCAGTACTTC. This translates into CASSLQGYEQYF.

This chain uses TRBV3-1 (or the pseudogene TRBV3-2) with TRBJ1-4; TRBD1 matches 7 bases. CDR1 and CDR2 from the germline V gene are LGHDT and YNNKEL (reference sequence). V trimming: 4 bases; J trimming: 5 bases; junction bases outside the gene matches: 13. This CDR3 has 17 amino acids. Written as DNA, the CDR3 is TGTGCCAGCAGCCTATTGCACTACCAGGGGGAAAATGAAAAACTGTTTTTT. It yields the protein CASSLLHYQGENEKLFF.

The chain carries TRBV27 and TRBJ1-4; no firm D call. This CDR3 is 16 amino acids long. V dropped 3 bases and J dropped 0 bases, with 11 bases sitting between them. CDR1 MNHEY and CDR2 SMNVEV come from the germline V gene (reference sequence). The DNA of the CDR3 is TGTGCCAGCAGTTTGGGAATCGGAACAACTAATGAAAAACTGTTTTTT. It encodes CASSLGIGTTNEKLFF.

The chain joins TRBV25-1 to TRBJ2-2, with a weak D call TRBD2 (7 bases). This CDR3 is built from 15 residues. The germline V gene has CDR1 MGHDK and CDR2 SYGVNS. Trimming left V 5 bases short and J 5 bases short, with 15 bases between. CDR3 DNA sequence: TGTGCCAGCAGTCTCGGGGGGCGGTTGACCGGGGAGCTGTTTTTT. As protein: CASSLGGRLTGELFF.

The gene calls are TRBV7-6 and TRBJ2-3; D tentatively fits TRBD1 or TRBD2 (5 bases each). The V gene's germline CDR1 is SGHVS and CDR2 FNYEAQ. V was pared by 5 bases and J by 4 bases, with 13 bases between. This CDR3 is 14 amino acids long. The CDR3 here is CASSGGAVADTQYF. CDR3 DNA sequence: TGTGCCAGCAGCGGGGGAGCCGTTGCAGATACGCAGTATTTT. Looking up the rest from reference TRBV7-6 and TRBJ2-3 gives the full variable domain: GAGVSQSPRYKVTKRGQDVALRCDPISGHVSLYWYRQALGQGPEFLTYFNYEAQQDKSGLPNDRFSAERPEGSISTLTIQRTEQRDSAMYRCASSGGAVADTQYFGPGTRLTVL.

The chain joins TRBV21-1 to TRBJ1-4; TRBD1, the table's D call, lacks a check against the DNA. TRBV21-1 is annotated as a pseudogene. The CDR3 runs to 20 residues. CDR3 in DNA: TGTGCCAGCAGCCCACTAGGGACAGGGGCTTTCCTCGGGACTAATGAAAAACTGTTTTTT. It codes for CASSPLGTGAFLGTNEKLFF.

The chain combines TRBV12-5 with TRBJ2-3; the match to TRBD2 covers 12 bases. V lost 3 bases and J lost 6; bases outside the gene matches: 7. The CDR3 length is 16 residues. Per the germline V gene, CDR1 is LGHNT and CDR2 is FRNRAP. The CDR3: CASGFTTSGGGDTQYF. The CDR3 coding sequence is TGTGCTAGTGGTTTTACGACTAGCGGGGGAGGTGATACGCAGTATTTT.

The rearrangement uses TRBV28 and TRBJ2-1, with D perhaps matching TRBD2 (6 bases). CDR1 and CDR2 (germline): MDHEN, SYDVKM. V gave up 7 bases and J gave up 6 bases, with 10 bases separating them. The CDR3 contains 12 residues. CDR3 bases: TGTGCCAGCACAGGTAGCGGCAATGAGCAGTTCTTC. Its protein product is CASTGSGNEQFF.

The V and J genes are TRBV3-1 (or the pseudogene TRBV3-2) and TRBJ2-3; 12 nucleotides agree with TRBD2. Germline trimming cut 0 bases from V and 1 base from J; bases unmatched to any gene: 8. CDR1 LGHDT and CDR2 YNNKEL come from the germline V gene (reference sequence). The CDR3 loop spans 19 amino acids. The CDR3 region has the DNA TGTGCCAGCAGCCAAGATCCGACTAGCGGGGGACGGGGCACAGATACGCAGTATTTT. Protein sequence: CASSQDPTSGGRGTDTQYF.

This clone has a single count. The genes are TRBV9 and TRBJ1-5; D uncertain. CDR1 SGDLS and CDR2 YYNGEE come from the germline V gene. V was clipped by 0 bases and J by 5 bases, with 9 bases between them. There are 14 residues in the CDR3. The CDR3 coding sequence is TGTGCCAGCAGCGTAGGAGGGTCACATCAGCCCCAGCATTTT. Its protein product is CASSVGGSHQPQHF.

The genes are TRBV6-5 and TRBJ1-1; 7 nucleotides line up with TRBD1. Germline V lookup: CDR1 MNHEY, CDR2 SVGAGI. J was trimmed by 1 base and V by 5 bases; bases with no gene match: 4. The CDR3 extends over 14 amino acids. The CDR3 DNA reads as TGTGCCAGCAGTACTCGACAGGGGAACACTGAAGCTTTCTTT. It is translated as CASSTRQGNTEAFF.

The chain uses TRBV24-1 and TRBJ2-1; D gene uncertain. The CDR3 is made up of 14 amino acids. Germline CDR1 is KGHDR and CDR2 is SFDVKD. V was cut by 9 bases and J by 1 base, with 12 bases left in between. Here the CDR3 reads CATADGNSYNEQFF. CDR3 nucleotide sequence: TGTGCCACCGCGGACGGTAATTCCTACAATGAGCAGTTCTTC.

The sample holds one count of this clone. The CDR3 is CASSLNTGYTF. CDR3 DNA: TGTGCCAGCAGCTTGAATACGGGCTACACCTTC. The chain has TRBV5-6 and TRBJ1-2; the D is unclear. The CDR3 consists of 11 residues. CDR1 and CDR2 from the germline V gene are SGHDT and YYEEEE. V lost 1 base and J lost 8, with 6 bases in between.

The chain recombines TRBV6-5 with TRBJ1-1, with D hard to call. From germline, CDR1 is MNHEY and CDR2 SVGAGI. V dropped 4 bases and J dropped 7 bases, with 13 bases sitting between them. The CDR3 length is 13 residues. CDR3 sequence reads: CASSSAAIGEAFF. The CDR3 DNA reads TGTGCCAGCAGTTCCGCCGCCATTGGTGAAGCTTTCTTT.

The rearrangement joins TRBV6-6 to TRBJ2-7; the match to TRBD2 covers 8 bases. This CDR3 spans 14 amino acids. J lost 3 bases, V lost 6 bases, and 7 bases had no gene match. The V gene's germline CDR1 is MNHNY and CDR2 SVGAGI (reference sequence). CDR3 bases: TGTGCCAGCAGCCCCGGGGGGGCGGGCTACGAGCAGTACTTC. This sequence encodes CASSPGGAGYEQYF.

CDR3 nucleotides: TGTGCCAGCAGCTGGGGGCGGCGAGGAGCCTACAATGAGCAGTTCTTC. Its protein product is CASSWGRRGAYNEQFF. This chain joins TRBV11-3 and TRBJ2-1, with D possibly being TRBD1 (6 bases). Germline-derived CDR1 and CDR2 are SGHNT and YENEEA. Trimming took 4 bases from V and 2 from J, leaving 15 bases between them. The CDR3 is 16 residues long.

The V gene is TRBV19, the J gene TRBJ2-3; possibly TRBD2 for D (6 bases). V lost 6 bases and J 1 base, leaving 17 bases between the germline ends. Looked up from germline, CDR1 is LNHDA and CDR2 is SQIVND (reference sequence). The CDR3 length is 16 residues. CDR3 sequence reads: CASSPKGLLGTDTQYF. The CDR3 DNA reads as TGTGCCAGTAGCCCTAAGGGACTCCTCGGCACAGATACGCAGTATTTT.

V is TRBV6-5 and J is TRBJ1-1; possibly TRBD1 for D (6 bases). This CDR3 is built from 14 residues. V shed 7 bases and J shed 6 bases, with 18 bases lying between them. Germline CDR1 and CDR2: MNHEY and SVGAGI. The CDR3 DNA reads as TGTGCCAGCACCTTAGAGCAGGGGTTGTCTGAAGCTTTCTTT. This translates into CASTLEQGLSEAFF.

The gene calls are TRBV9 and TRBJ2-1; 8 bases fit TRBD2. With V trimmed by 6 bases and J by 8 bases, 7 bases remained unmatched. CDR3 length: 13 amino acids. CDR1 and CDR2 (germline): SGDLS, YYNGEE. The CDR3 is CASTLSGKDEQFF. The CDR3 nucleotides read TGTGCCAGCACCCTTAGCGGGAAAGATGAGCAGTTCTTC.

The chain is built from TRBV11-2 and TRBJ1-5; TRBD1 aligns across 8 bases. Germline V gives CDR1 SGHAT, CDR2 FQNNGV. J gave up 4 bases and V 0 bases, and 11 bases lay outside the gene matches. This CDR3 is built from 18 residues. The CDR3 region is CASSLDRDRGLANQPQHF. As DNA, the CDR3 is TGTGCCAGCAGCTTAGATCGTGACAGGGGACTAGCAAATCAGCCCCAGCATTTT.